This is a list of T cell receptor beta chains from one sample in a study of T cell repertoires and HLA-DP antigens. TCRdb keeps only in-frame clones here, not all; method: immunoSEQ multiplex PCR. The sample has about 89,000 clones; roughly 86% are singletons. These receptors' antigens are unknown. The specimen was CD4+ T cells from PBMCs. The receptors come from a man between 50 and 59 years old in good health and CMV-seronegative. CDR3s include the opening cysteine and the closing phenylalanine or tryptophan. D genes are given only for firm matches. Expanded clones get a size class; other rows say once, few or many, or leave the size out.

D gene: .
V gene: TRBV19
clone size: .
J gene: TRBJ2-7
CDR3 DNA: TGTGCCAGTAGTATCCTCCCGGGACACTCCTACGAGCAGTACTTC
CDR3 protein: CASSILPGHSYEQYF

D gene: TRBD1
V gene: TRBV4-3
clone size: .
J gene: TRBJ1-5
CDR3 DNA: TGCGCCAGCAGCCATGGGACAGGGGATAGCAATCAGCCCCAGCATTTT
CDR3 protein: CASSHGTGDSNQPQHF

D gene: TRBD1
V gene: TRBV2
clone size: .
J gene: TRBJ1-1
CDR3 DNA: TGTGCCAGCAGTGCCCGACAGGGGATGAACACTGAAGCTTTCTTT
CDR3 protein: CASSARQGMNTEAFF

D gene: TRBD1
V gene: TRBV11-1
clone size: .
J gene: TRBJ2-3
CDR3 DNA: TGTGCCAGCAGCTCCCGGACAGGGATCACAGATACGCAGTATTTT
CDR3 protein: CASSSRTGITDTQYF

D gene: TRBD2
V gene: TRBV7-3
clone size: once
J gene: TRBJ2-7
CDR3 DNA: TGTGCCAGCAGCTTAAGCGGGGGGGCCACCGAGCAGTACTTC
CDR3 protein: CASSLSGGATEQYF

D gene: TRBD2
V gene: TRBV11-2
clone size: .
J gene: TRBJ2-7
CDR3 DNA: TGTGCCAGCAGCCGATGGGAGGGATACAACGAGCAGTACTTC
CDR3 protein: CASSRWEGYNEQYF

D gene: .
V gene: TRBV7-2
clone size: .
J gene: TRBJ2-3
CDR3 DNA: TGTGCCAGCAGCCGAGTGACCCAAAGCACAGATACGCAGTATTTT
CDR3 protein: CASSRVTQSTDTQYF

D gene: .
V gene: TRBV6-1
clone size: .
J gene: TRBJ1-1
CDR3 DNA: TGTGCCAGCACCCTAGGACTGCAGAACACTGAAGCTTTCTTT
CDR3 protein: CASTLGLQNTEAFF

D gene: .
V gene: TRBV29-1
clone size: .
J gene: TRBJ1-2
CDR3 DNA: TGCAGCGTTGAAGACCCGGGGGGCCCAACTAACTATGGCTACACCTTC
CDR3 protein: CSVEDPGGPTNYGYTF

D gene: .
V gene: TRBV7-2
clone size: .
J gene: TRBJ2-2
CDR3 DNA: TGTGCCAGCAGCTTAGATTCCGTGAACACCGGGGAGCTGTTTTTT
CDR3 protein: CASSLDSVNTGELFF

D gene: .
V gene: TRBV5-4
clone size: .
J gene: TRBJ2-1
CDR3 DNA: TGTGCCAGCAGCTTGGATGCGGGGGCGCACAATGAGCAGTTCTTC
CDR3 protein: CASSLDAGAHNEQFF

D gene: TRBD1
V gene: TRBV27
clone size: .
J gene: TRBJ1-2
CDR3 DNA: TGTGCCAGCAGGGCGGGACAGCCGGTGTGCTACACCTTC
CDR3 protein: CASRAGQPVCYTF

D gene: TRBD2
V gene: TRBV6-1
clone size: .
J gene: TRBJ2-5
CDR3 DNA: TGTGCCACAGGACTAGCGTCAAAAGAGACCCAGTACTTC
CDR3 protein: CATGLASKETQYF

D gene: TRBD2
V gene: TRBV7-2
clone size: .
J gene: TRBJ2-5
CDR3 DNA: TGTGCCAGCAGGCTGACTAGCGGGGGTGGATCGGCCCAGTACTTC
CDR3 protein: CASRLTSGGGSAQYF

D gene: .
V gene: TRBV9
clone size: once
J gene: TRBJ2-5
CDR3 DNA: TGTGCCAGCAGCGCCGGGACGGCACAAGAGACCCAGTACTTC
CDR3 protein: CASSAGTAQETQYF

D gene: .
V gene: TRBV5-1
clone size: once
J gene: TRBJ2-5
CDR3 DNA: TGCGCCAGCAGCTTGGACGTAGGGGAGACCCAGTACTTC
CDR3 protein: CASSLDVGETQYF

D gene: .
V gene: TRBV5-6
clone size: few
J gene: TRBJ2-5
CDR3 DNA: TGTGCCAGCAGCTTTGGAACAGCTCGCCAAGAGACCCAGTACTTC
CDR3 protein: CASSFGTARQETQYF

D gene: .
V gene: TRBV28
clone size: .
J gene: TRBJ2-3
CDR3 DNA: TGTGCCAGCAGGATTGGGGGGGCTGGAGATACGCAGTATTTT
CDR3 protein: CASRIGGAGDTQYF

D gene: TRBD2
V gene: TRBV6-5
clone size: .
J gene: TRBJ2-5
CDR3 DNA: TGTGCCAGCAGACGAAGCGGGGGGAGTAGAGAGGCCCAGTACTTC
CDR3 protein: CASRRSGGSREAQYF

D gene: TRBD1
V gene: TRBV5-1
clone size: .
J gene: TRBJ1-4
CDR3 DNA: TGCGCCAGCAGCTCCGGGACAGGGGCCGTTAATGAAAAACTGTTTTTT
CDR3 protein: CASSSGTGAVNEKLFF

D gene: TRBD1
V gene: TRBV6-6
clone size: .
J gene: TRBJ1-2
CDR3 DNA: TGTGCCAGCAGCGGGACAGGGGACTATGGCTACACCTTC
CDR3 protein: CASSGTGDYGYTF

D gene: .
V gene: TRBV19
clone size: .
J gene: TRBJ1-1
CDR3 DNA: TGTGCCAGTAGTATAAAGGAGGGGGGGAAACAAGAAAAAGCTTTCTTT
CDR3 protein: CASSIKEGGKQEKAFF

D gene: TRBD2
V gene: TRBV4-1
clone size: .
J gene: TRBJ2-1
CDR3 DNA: TGCGCCAGCAGCCAGGATGGGGGGGGAGGAGGGAACAATGAGCAGTTCTTC
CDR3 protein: CASSQDGGGGGNNEQFF

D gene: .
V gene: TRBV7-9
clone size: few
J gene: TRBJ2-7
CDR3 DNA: TGTGCCAGCAGCCCCACCCTGGGACGAGGCGAGCAGTACTTC
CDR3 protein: CASSPTLGRGEQYF

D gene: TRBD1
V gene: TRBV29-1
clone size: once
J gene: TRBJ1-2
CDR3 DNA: TGCAGCGTTGATATGACAGGGGGTGGCTACACCTTC
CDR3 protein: CSVDMTGGGYTF

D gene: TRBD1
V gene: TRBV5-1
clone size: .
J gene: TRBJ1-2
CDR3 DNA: TGCGCCAGCAGCTGGGACAGGGGATCAGGGGGCTACACCTTC
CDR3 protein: CASSWDRGSGGYTF

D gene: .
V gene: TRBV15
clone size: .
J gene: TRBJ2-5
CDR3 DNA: TGTGCCACCAGCAGAGCAGGGTTCGAGACCCAGTACTTC
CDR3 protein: CATSRAGFETQYF